The entry below gives a single T cell receptor beta chain sequence along with its context. Its specificity is unknown. This record belongs to a study of T cells expressing NK-cell markers. In the study overall: Sorted T-cell subsets CD3+CD56+NKG2C+, CD3+CD56+NKG2C- and CD3+CD56-NKG2C+ were TCR beta-sequenced. There were seven HCMV-seropositive donors and one seronegative donor among the eight sequenced. Study results and limitations: The study found dominant NKG2C+ clonotypes at about 1.0-7.0% of CD8+ T cells in six donors.

What made the TCR beta cDNA was 5'RACE template switching with UMIs. From the 5' RACE reads, TCRdb lists one entry per CDR3 protein and no DNA. The sample includes about 460,000 distinct CDR3 sequences. The sequenced sample was blood T cells: a sorted CD56 or NKG2C T cell subset, CD4+ or CD8+ T cells, or bulk PBMC T cells (not recorded which). The sequence was obtained from a woman between 50 and 59 years old in good health.

The CDR3 sequence: CASGQRTGNQPQHF. The chain combines TRBV12-3 or TRBV12-4 with TRBJ1-5; the D call of TRBD1 rests on TCRdb alone, since no DNA is present to check it. The CDR3 is 14 amino acids.